This T cell receptor (beta chain) was sequenced for a study of T cells in Graves' hyperthyroidism and ophthalmopathy. Study-wide results and caveats: Model predictions of ophthalmopathy came a median about six months before onset. In the blood, most expanded thyroid clonotypes above 0.001 appeared as well.

The patients, who ranged from 18 to 65 in age, presented with newly diagnosed hyperthyroidism lasting under 2 months. Using around 10 ml of fresh peripheral blood, PBMCs were prepared. This clonotype appeared many times. Its cognate antigen is unknown. RNA transcripts served as the template for amplifying TCR beta CDR3 regions. HTBI primers were the set used in a first-round RT-PCR of the TCR CDR3. TCRdb ran MiXCR on the multiplex PCR reads and lists one entry per CDR3 protein. This sample has approximately 520,000 distinct CDR3 sequences, with roughly 20% found just once. The receptor was isolated from a young man with Graves' hyperthyroidism. The source material was blood.

The CDR3 nucleotides are TGTGCCAGCAGTGACCCCGGAGGACCGACCGGAAATGGCTACACCTTC. Translating it yields CASSDPGGPTGNGYTF. This chain connects TRBV2 to TRBJ1-2; no reliable D call. The germline V gene encodes CDR1 SNHLY and CDR2 FYNNEI. The CDR3 contains 16 residues. V lost 3 bases to trimming and J lost 6 bases, with 20 bases between them.